Below, one TCR beta chain is given with its context. The target antigen is unknown. The junction departs from germline at one end; a sequencing error may be responsible. The data stem from a study of OX40 agonist ivuxolimab in advanced cancers. Turning to the study itself: Ivuxolimab, an agonist antibody against OX40 (CD134), was given to patients. Enrollees could have had prior anti-PD-1, anti-PD-L1 or anti-CTLA-4 therapy, which over 35% had received.

Broader study findings: Partial responders treated at 0.1-3.0 mg/kg exhibited clonal expansion among the lowest measured. Expanded clones were, on average, more numerous in CD8+ T cells than in CD4+.

TCRdb's copy holds only in-frame clones and misses some; the assay was immunoSEQ multiplex PCR. Of 55,000 to 75,000 clones listed, just over 85% are singletons. This TCR was recovered from an adult with an advanced solid tumor such as melanoma, head and neck, liver or kidney cancer. This sample comprised CD4+ or CD8+ T cells sorted from blood, obtained in a trial of the OX40 agonist ivuxolimab.

The DNA for the CDR3 is TGTGCCAACAGCCCCGGGACTGGGGCCAACGTCCTGACTTTC. It translates to CANSPGTGANVLTF. The chain uses TRBV7-9 and TRBJ2-6; a possible D gene is TRBD2 (5 bases). The CDR3 covers 14 residues. Germline V gives CDR1 SEHNR, CDR2 FQNEAQ (reference sequence).